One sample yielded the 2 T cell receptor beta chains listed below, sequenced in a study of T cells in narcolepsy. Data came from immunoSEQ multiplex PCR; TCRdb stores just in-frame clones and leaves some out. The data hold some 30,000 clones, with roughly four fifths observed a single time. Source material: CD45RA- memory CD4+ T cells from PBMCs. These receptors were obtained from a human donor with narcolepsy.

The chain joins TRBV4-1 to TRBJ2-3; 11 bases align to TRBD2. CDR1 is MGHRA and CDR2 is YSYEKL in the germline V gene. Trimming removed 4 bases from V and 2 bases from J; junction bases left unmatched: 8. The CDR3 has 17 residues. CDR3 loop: CASSPLTSGGYTDTQYF. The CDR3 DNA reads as TGCGCCAGCAGCCCACTAACTAGCGGGGGATACACAGATACGCAGTATTTT.

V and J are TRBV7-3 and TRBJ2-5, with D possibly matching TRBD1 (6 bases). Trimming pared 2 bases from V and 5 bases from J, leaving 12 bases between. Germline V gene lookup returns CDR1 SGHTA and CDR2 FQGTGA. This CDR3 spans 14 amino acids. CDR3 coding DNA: TGTGCCAGCAGCTTAGGTCAGGGGTATGAGACCCAGTACTTC. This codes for CASSLGQGYETQYF. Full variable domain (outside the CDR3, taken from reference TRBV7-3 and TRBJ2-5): GAGVSQTPSNKVTEKGKYVELRCDPISGHTALYWYRQSLGQGPEFLIYFQGTGAADDSGLPNDRFFAVRPEGSVSTLKIQRTERGDSAVYLCASSLGQGYETQYFGPGTRLLVL.